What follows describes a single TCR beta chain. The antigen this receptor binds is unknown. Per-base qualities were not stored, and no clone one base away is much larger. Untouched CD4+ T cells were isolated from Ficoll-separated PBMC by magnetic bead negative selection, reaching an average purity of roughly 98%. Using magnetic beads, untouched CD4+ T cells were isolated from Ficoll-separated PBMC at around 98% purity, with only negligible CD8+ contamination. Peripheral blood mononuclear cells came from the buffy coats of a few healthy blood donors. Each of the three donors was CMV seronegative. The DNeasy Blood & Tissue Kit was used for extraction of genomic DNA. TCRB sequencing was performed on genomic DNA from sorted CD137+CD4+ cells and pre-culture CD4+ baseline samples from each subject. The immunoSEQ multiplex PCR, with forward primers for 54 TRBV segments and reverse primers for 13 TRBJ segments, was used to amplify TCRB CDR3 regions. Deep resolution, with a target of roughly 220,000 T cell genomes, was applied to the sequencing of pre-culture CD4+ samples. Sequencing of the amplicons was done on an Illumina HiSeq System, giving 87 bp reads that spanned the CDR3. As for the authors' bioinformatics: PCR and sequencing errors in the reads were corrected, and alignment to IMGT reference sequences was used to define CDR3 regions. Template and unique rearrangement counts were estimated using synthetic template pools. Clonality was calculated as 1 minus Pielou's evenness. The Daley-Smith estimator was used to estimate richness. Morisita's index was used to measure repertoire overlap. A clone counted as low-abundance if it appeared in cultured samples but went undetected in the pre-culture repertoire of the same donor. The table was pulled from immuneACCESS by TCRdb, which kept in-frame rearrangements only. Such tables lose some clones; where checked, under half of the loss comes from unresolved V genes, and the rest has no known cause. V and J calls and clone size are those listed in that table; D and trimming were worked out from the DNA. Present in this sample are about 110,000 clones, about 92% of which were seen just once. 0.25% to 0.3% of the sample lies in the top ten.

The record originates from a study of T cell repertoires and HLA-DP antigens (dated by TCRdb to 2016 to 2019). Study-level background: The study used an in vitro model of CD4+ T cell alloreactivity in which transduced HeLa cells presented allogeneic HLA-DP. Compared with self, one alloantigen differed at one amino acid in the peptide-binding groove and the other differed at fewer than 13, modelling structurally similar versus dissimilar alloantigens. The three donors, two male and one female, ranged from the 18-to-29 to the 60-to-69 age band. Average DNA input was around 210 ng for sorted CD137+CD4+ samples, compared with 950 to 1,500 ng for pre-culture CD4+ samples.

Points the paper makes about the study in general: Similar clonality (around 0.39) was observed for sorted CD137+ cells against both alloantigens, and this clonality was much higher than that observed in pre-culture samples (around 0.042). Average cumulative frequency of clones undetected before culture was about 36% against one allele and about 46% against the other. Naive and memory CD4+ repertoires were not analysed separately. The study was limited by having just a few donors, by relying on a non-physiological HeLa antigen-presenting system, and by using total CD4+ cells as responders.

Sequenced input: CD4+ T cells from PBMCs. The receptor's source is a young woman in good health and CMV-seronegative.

DNA sequence: TGTGCCAGCAGTTTAAGCCGGGTCTGGGGCTCGGATGGCTACACCTTC. This translates into CASSLSRVWGSDGYTF. The chain was built from TRBV28 and TRBJ1-2; D gene: possibly TRBD1, on 5 matching bases. V drops 2 bases and J drops 6 bases, leaving 19 bases in between. From the germline V gene, CDR1 is MDHEN and CDR2 is SYDVKM. Taken from cysteine to phenylalanine, the CDR3 has 16 residues. Just CDR3 DNA is preserved here, 48 bases in frame from base 1.